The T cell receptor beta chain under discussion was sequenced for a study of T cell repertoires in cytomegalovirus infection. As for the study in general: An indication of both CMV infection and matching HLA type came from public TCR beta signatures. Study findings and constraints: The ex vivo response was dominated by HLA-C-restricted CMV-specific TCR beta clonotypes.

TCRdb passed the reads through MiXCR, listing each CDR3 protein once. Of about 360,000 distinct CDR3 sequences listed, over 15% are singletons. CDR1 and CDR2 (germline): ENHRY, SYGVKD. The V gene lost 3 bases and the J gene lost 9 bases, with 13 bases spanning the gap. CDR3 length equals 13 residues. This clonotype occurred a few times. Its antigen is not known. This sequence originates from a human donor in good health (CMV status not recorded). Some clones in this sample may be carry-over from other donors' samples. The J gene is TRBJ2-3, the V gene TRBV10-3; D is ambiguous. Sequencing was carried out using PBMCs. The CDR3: CAISDPLALTQYF. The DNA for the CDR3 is TGTGCCATCAGTGACCCCCTGGCGCTGACGCAGTATTTT.